Presented here are 8 T cell receptor beta chains from one specimen sequenced in a study of identical twins. TCRdb fed the 5' RACE reads into MiXCR, producing one record per CDR3 protein. Among about 920,000 distinct CDR3 sequences listed, approximately 13% were seen once. These data also featured in a second study, about yellow fever vaccine responses in identical twins.

The sequenced sample was PBMCs. The source of these receptors is a woman under 30 in good health.

This clonotype was found a few times. CDR3 DNA: TGCAGCGTTGATGTTGGGCAGCAAGAGACCCAGTACTTC. Protein product: CSVDVGQQETQYF. This chain links TRBV29-1 with TRBJ2-5; D ambiguous. Germline V gene data show CDR1 as SQVTM and CDR2 as ANQGSEA. The CDR3 contains 13 residues. Deletions cut 3 bases from V and 2 bases from J, with 10 bases between.

This clonotype has a handful of counts. J is TRBJ2-1 and V is TRBV12-3 or TRBV12-4, with 11 bases lining up with TRBD2. The V segment lost 5 bases and the J segment 10 bases; nucleotides outside the gene matches: 16. This CDR3 comprises 17 residues. In DNA, the CDR3 is TGTGCCAGCAGTCCAGGGACTAGCGGTGACTACGAAAGCGAGCAGTTCTTC. This sequence encodes CASSPGTSGDYESEQFF.

The chain couples TRBV20-1 to TRBJ1-2; maybe TRBD1 (6 bases). The germline V gene has CDR1 DFQATT and CDR2 SNEGSKA (reference sequence). The CDR3 runs 19 residues. V was clipped by 5 bases and J by 4 bases, with 32 bases between them. Here the CDR3 reads CSAPLRVDPTLQGAYGYTF. CDR3 bases: TGCAGTGCTCCCCTCCGGGTGGACCCTACACTACAGGGTGCCTATGGCTACACCTTC.

This sequence joins TRBV20-1 and TRBJ2-3, with 15 bases that match TRBD2. The V and J ends lost 3 bases and 5 bases, in that order; junction bases with no gene match: 12. Germline values: CDR1 DFQATT, CDR2 SNEGSKA (reference sequence). The CDR3 runs to 18 residues. CDR3 in DNA: TGCAGTGCTAGCATATGGACTAGCGGGGGGGCGGGCATAGATACGCAGTATTTT. Residues: CSASIWTSGGAGIDTQYF.

This clonotype was detected many times. The chain recombines TRBV5-1 with TRBJ2-5, with TRBD1 as a possible D gene (6 bases). CDR1 and CDR2 from the germline V gene are SGHRS and YFSETQ. The CDR3 length is 16 residues. The V end was cut by 4 bases, the J end by 0 bases, with 16 bases between. The chain's CDR3 is CASSPPPQGYQETQYF. The CDR3 DNA is TGCGCCAGCAGCCCGCCCCCCCAGGGGTACCAAGAGACCCAGTACTTC.

V is TRBV29-1 and J is TRBJ2-2; 7 nucleotides line up with TRBD1. V gave up 6 bases and J gave up 8 bases; unmatched junction bases: 3. This CDR3 spans 11 amino acids. The germline gives CDR1 SQVTM, CDR2 ANQGSEA. Written as DNA, the CDR3 is TGCAGCGTGCTGACAGGGGGGGAGCTGTTTTTT. It encodes CSVLTGGELFF.

Many counts were recorded for this clonotype. The chain carries TRBV5-1 and TRBJ1-1; a possible D gene is TRBD1 (5 bases). V lost 0 bases, J lost 1 base, and 16 bases lay in between. CDR3 length: 17 residues. Germline CDR1 is SGHRS and CDR2 is YFSETQ. DNA for the CDR3: TGCGCCAGCAGCTTGGGGGGCGGCGTCCCCTCGAACACTGAAGCTTTCTTT. Translated: CASSLGGGVPSNTEAFF.

In this sample, this clonotype turned up a few times. This chain links TRBV2 with TRBJ2-2, with D tentatively TRBD1 or TRBD2 (5 bases each). This CDR3 spans 16 amino acids. In germline, CDR1 is SNHLY, CDR2 FYNNEI. V lost 4 bases to trimming and J lost 4 bases, with 16 bases between them. CDR3: CASSVRDLARTGELFF. For the CDR3, the DNA is TGTGCCAGCAGTGTCAGGGACCTCGCTCGCACCGGGGAGCTGTTTTTT.